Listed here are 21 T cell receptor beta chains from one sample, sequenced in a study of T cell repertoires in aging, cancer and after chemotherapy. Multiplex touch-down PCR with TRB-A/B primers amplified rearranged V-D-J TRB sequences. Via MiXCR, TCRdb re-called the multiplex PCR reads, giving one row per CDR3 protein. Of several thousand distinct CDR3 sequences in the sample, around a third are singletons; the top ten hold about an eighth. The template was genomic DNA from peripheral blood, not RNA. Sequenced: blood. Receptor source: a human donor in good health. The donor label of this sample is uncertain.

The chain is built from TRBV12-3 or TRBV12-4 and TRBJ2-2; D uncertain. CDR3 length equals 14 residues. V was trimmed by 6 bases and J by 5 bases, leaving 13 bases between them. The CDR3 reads CASRPTKRTGELFF. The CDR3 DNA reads TGTGCCAGCAGACCGACAAAACGGACCGGGGAGCTGTTTTTT.

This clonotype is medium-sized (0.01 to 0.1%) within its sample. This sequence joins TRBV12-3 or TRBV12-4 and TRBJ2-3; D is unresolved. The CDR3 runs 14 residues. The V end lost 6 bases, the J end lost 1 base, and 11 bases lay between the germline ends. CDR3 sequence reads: CASSGRSGTDTQYF. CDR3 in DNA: TGTGCCAGCAGCGGACGGTCGGGCACAGATACGCAGTATTTT.

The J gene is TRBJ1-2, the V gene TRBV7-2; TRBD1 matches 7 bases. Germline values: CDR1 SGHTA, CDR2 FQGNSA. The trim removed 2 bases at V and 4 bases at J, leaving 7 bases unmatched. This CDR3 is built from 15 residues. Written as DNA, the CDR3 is TGTGCCAGCAGCTTAAAATTCAGGGGGGGCTATGGCTACACCTTC. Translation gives CASSLKFRGGYGYTF.

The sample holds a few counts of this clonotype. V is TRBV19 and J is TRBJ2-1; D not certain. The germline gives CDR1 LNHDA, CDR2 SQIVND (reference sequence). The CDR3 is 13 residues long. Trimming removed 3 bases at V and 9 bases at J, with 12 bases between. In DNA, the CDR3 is TGTGCCAGTAGTATTAACCCATTAAGTGAGCAGTTCTTC. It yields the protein CASSINPLSEQFF.

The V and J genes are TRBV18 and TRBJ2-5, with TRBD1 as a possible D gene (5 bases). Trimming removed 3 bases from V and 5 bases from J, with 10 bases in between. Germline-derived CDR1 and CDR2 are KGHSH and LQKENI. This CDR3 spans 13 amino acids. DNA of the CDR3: TGTGCCAGCTCACCGGCAGGGTTGGAGACCCAGTACTTC. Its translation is CASSPAGLETQYF.

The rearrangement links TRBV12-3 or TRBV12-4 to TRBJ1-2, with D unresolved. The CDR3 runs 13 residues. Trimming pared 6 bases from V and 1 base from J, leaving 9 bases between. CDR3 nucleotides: TGTGCCAGCAGCCGAGGCCGTAACTATGGCTACACCTTC. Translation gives CASSRGRNYGYTF.

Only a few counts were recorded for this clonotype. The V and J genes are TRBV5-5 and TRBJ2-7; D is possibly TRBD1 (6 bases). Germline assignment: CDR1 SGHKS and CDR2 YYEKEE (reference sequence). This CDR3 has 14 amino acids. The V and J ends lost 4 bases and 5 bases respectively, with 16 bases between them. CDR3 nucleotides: TGTGCCAGCAGCCATACCGGGACATTCCACGAGCAGTACTTC. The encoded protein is CASSHTGTFHEQYF.

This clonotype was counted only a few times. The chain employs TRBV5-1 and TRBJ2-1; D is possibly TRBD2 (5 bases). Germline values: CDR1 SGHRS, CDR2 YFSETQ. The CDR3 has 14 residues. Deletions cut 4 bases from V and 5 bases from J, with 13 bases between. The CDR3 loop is CASSDPSSHNEQFF. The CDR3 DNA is TGCGCCAGCAGCGACCCATCTAGCCACAATGAGCAGTTCTTC.

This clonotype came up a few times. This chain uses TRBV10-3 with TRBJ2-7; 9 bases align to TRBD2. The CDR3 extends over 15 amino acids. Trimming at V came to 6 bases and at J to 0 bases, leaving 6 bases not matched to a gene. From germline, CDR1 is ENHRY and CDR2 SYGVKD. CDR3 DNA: TGTGCCATCAGGGGGGCTAGCGGGGACTCCTACGAGCAGTACTTC. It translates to CAIRGASGDSYEQYF.

CDR3 sequence reads: CASSIEPGVNEQFF. The CDR3, as DNA: TGTGCCAGTAGTATAGAACCAGGAGTGAATGAGCAGTTCTTC. The V call is TRBV19, the J call TRBJ2-1; D ambiguous. Germline V lookup: CDR1 LNHDA, CDR2 SQIVND (reference sequence). V was trimmed by 0 bases and J by 7 bases, leaving 10 bases between them. This CDR3 comprises 14 residues.

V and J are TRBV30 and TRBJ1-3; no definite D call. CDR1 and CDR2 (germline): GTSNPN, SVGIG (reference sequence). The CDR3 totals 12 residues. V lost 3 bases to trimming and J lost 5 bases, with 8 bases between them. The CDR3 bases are TGTGCCTGGAGCCAGGACCGAAACACCATATATTTT. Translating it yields CAWSQDRNTIYF.

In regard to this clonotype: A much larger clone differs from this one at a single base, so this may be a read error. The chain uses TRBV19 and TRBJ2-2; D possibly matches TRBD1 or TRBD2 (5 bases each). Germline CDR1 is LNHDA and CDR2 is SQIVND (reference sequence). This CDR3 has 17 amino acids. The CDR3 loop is CASSIDPGRKNTGKLFF. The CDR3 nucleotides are TGTGCCAGTAGTATAGACCCGGGACGGAAGAACACCGGGAAGCTGTTTTTT. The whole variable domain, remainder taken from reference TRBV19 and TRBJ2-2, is DGGITQSPKYLFRKEGQNVTLSCEQNLNHDAMYWYRQDPGQGLRLIYYSQIVNDFQKGDIAEGYSVSREKKESFPLTVTSAQKNPTAFYLCASSIDPGRKNTGKLFFGEGSRLTVL.

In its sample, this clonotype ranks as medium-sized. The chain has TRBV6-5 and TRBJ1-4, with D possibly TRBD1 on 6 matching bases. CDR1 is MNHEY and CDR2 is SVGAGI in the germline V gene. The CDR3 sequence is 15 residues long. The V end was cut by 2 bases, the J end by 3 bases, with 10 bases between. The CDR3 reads CASSYGGRSNEKLFF. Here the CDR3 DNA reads TGTGCCAGCAGTTACGGGGGGCGGTCTAATGAAAAACTGTTTTTT.

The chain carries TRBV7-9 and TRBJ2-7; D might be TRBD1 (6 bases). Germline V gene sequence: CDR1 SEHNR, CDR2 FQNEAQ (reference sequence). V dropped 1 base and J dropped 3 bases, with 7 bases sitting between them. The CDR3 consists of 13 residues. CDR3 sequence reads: CASSLGQDYEQYF. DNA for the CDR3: TGTGCCAGCAGCTTAGGACAGGACTACGAGCAGTACTTC.

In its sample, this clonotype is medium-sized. CDR3 sequence (DNA): TGTGCCAGCAGCGACGACAGTACGGAACTGTTTTTT. Protein sequence: CASSDDSTELFF. The chain combines TRBV5-6 with TRBJ1-4, with a weak D call TRBD1 (5 bases). The germline gives CDR1 SGHDT, CDR2 YYEEEE. This CDR3 contains 12 residues. V lost 4 bases, J lost 12 bases, and 13 bases lay in between. Using reference TRBV5-6 and TRBJ1-4 for the parts outside the CDR3, the full variable domain is DAGVTQSPTHLIKTRGQQVTLRCSPKSGHDTVSWYQQALGQGPQFIFQYYEEEERQRGNFPDRFSGHQFPNYSSELNVNALLLGDSALYLCASSDDSTELFFGSGTQLSVL.

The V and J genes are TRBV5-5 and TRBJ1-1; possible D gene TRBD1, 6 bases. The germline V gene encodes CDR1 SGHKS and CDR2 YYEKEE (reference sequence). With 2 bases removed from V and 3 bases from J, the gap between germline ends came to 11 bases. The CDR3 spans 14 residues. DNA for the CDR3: TGTGCCAGCAGCTTCTTGGACAGCTACACTGAAGCTTTCTTT. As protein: CASSFLDSYTEAFF. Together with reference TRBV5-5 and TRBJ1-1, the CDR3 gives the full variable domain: DAGVTQSPTHLIKTRGQQVTLRCSPISGHKSVSWYQQVLGQGPQFIFQYYEKEERGRGNFPDRFSARQFPNYSSELNVNALLLGDSALYLCASSFLDSYTEAFFGQGTRLTVV.

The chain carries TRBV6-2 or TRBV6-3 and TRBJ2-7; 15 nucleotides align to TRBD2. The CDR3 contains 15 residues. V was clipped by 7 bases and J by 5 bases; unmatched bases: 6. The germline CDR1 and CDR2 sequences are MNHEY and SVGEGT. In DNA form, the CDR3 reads TGTGCCAGCACTAGGACTAGCGGGGGGGCCAACGAGCAGTACTTC. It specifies CASTRTSGGANEQYF.

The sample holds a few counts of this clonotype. The CDR3 is CVIGGASTDTQYF. CDR3 in DNA: TGTGTTATTGGGGGGGCCTCCACAGATACGCAGTATTTT. This chain joins TRBV30 and TRBJ2-3; D is perhaps TRBD2 (7 bases). The CDR3 covers 13 residues. CDR1 and CDR2 from the germline V gene are GTSNPN and SVGIG (reference sequence).

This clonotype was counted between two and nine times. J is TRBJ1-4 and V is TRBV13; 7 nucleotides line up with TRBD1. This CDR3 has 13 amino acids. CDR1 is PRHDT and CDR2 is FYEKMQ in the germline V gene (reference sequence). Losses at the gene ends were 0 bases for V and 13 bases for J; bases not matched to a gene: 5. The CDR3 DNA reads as TGTGCCAGCAGCTTAGGCGGGGACAGTAGACTGTTTTTT. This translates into CASSLGGDSRLFF.

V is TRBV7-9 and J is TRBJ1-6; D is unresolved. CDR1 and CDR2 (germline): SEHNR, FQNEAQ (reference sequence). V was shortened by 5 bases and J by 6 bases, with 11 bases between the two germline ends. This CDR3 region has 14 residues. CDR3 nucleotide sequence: TGTGCCAGCAGCCCCACTACTTTTAATTCACCCCTCCACTTT. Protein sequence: CASSPTTFNSPLHF. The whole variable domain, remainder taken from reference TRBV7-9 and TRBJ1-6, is DTGVSQNPRHKITKRGQNVTFRCDPISEHNRLYWYRQTLGQGPEFLTYFQNEAQLEKSRLLSDRFSAERPKGSFSTLEIQRTEQGDSAMYLCASSPTTFNSPLHFGNGTRLTVT.

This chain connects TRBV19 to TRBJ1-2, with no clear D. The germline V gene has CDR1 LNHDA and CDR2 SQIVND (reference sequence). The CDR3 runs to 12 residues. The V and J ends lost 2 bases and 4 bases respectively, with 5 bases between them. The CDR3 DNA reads TGTGCCAGTAGTATATTTTCCTATGGCTACACCTTC. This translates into CASSIFSYGYTF.